These T cell receptor beta chains were read from a single sample in a study of cytomegalovirus exposure and HLA in healthy donors. Assay used: immunoSEQ multiplex PCR; TCRdb lists only in-frame clones, some missing. This sample carries approximately 170,000 clones, 80% to 85% of them seen once, and the ten largest clones take about 4%. Sequencing was performed on PBMCs. Receptor source: a man aged 45-60 years in good health and CMV-seropositive. Both conserved end residues are part of each CDR3. The D gene is left open where the match is weak. The size entry is marked missing in some rows and otherwise reads once, few, many or a size class.

15	TRBV18	TRBJ1-1	NA	NA	TGTGCCAGCTCACCACCGGGCGGCGGGCGGGGTGAAGCTTTCTTT	CASSPPGGGRGEAFF
12	TRBV4-1	TRBJ2-4	NA	NA	TGCGCCAGCTCGGGGGAGGAGAACATTCAGTACTTC	CASSGEENIQYF
13	TRBV10-3	TRBJ1-2	NA	NA	TGTGCCATCAGTGGTCAGGCCGAGTATGGCTACACCTTC	CAISGQAEYGYTF
14	TRBV10-1	TRBJ2-7	NA	NA	TGCGCCAGCACGAGGGCAAGGCGAAAATGCGAGCAGTACTTC	CASTRARRKCEQYF
14	TRBV27	TRBJ2-5	NA	NA	TGTGCCAGCAGGGATGCAGACAATCCGGAGACCCAGTACTTC	CASRDADNPETQYF
14	TRBV6-1	TRBJ2-3	NA	NA	TGTGCCAGCAGCTTCATACGGGAAACAGATACGCAGTATTTT	CASSFIRETDTQYF
13	TRBV2	TRBJ2-5	NA	NA	TGTGCCAGCAGCAAATTGGGGGGAGAGACCCAGTACTTC	CASSKLGGETQYF
15	TRBV5-1	TRBJ2-1	TRBD2	NA	TGCGCCAGCAGCTTTAGCGGGAGCTCCTACAATGAGCAGTTCTTC	CASSFSGSSYNEQFF
14	TRBV21-1	TRBJ2-7	NA	once	TGTGCCAGCAGCCCAGAGATGGGGGGCTACGAGCAGTACTTC	CASSPEMGGYEQYF
14	TRBV5-8	TRBJ2-3	TRBD2	NA	TGTGCCAGCAGCCCCCTTCGGGGGGGGGATACGCAGTATTTT	CASSPLRGGDTQYF
11	TRBV5-1	TRBJ1-1	TRBD1	NA	TGCGCCAGCAGCAAGGGACAGGCAGCTTTCTTT	CASSKGQAAFF
15	TRBV5-1	TRBJ2-2	NA	NA	TGCGCCAGCAGCTTGGATCCGGGGAACACCGGGGAGCTGTTTTTT	CASSLDPGNTGELFF
15	TRBV7-9	TRBJ2-1	TRBD2	NA	TGTGCCAGTAGCGGGGCCCCCCCCTTTTACAATGAGCAGTTCTTC	CASSGAPPFYNEQFF
15	TRBV5-1	TRBJ1-1	NA	NA	TGCGCCAGCAGCTTGCTGGGCCGATTAAACACTGAAGCTTTCTTT	CASSLLGRLNTEAFF
13	TRBV10-3	TRBJ2-2	NA	few	TGTGCCATCATGCCAGCGAACACCGGGGAGCTGTTTTTT	CAIMPANTGELFF
15	TRBV29-1	TRBJ2-7	TRBD1	NA	TGCAGCGTTGAAGATCAAAGGGACAGCTCCTACGAGCAGTACTTC	CSVEDQRDSSYEQYF
18	TRBV11-3	TRBJ2-5	TRBD1	NA	TGTGCCAGCAGCTTCGAACGAAGTACAGGGGGGCGACAAGAGACCCAGTACTTC	CASSFERSTGGRQETQYF
14	TRBV7-6	TRBJ1-3	TRBD1	NA	TGTGCCAGCAGCTCGACGCAGACAGGGTCGGTTGTATATTTT	CASSSTQTGSVVYF
18	TRBV5-1	TRBJ1-1	NA	NA	TGCGCCAGCAGCCGAAGAGTGGAACAGGGCCTTATGAACACTGAAGCTTTCTTT	CASSRRVEQGLMNTEAFF
13	TRBV5-1	TRBJ1-2	NA	NA	TGCGCCAGCAGCTTGGCCACGGTGTATGGCTACACCTTC	CASSLATVYGYTF
19	TRBV11-3	TRBJ1-2	TRBD1	few	TGTGCCAGCAGCCGAATCGTGAGACCCCGGGACAGGGCGTACTATGGCTACACCTTC	CASSRIVRPRDRAYYGYTF
16	TRBV28	TRBJ2-7	NA	NA	TGTGCCAGCAGTTTAGGGGGCAGGATAGTTTCCTACGAGCAGTACTTC	CASSLGGRIVSYEQYF
17	TRBV7-8	TRBJ1-6	NA	NA	TGTGCCAGCAGCTTGACAACCAGTAGGATACTTAATTCACCCCTCCACTTT	CASSLTTSRILNSPLHF
14	TRBV6-5	TRBJ1-2	TRBD1	once	TGTGCCAGCACCTTCGCCGGGACAGCATATGGCTACACCTTC	CASTFAGTAYGYTF
14	TRBV4-3	TRBJ2-5	TRBD2	NA	TGCGCCAGCAGCCAAGAGCGGGGGGCGGAGACCCAGTACTTC	CASSQERGAETQYF
15	TRBV7-7	TRBJ2-2	NA	NA	TGTGCCAGCAGCTTAGAACATCCGAACACCGGGGGGCTGTTTTTT	CASSLEHPNTGGLFF
14	TRBV9	TRBJ1-1	NA	once	TGTGCCAGCAGCGTAGAAGGGGGTAACACTGAAGCTTTCTTT	CASSVEGGNTEAFF
14	TRBV11-2	TRBJ2-7	NA	NA	TGTGCCAGCAGCTCTGCGGTCCTACGAGAAGAGCAGTACTTC	CASSSAVLREEQYF
15	TRBV18	TRBJ1-4	NA	NA	TGTGCCAGCTCACCAGTGGGGGCCCCTAATGAAAAACTGTTTTTT	CASSPVGAPNEKLFF
16	TRBV9	TRBJ2-2	NA	NA	TGTGCCAGCAGCGTAGGGGGGGGGCCCTCCACCGGGGAGCTGTTTTTT	CASSVGGGPSTGELFF
11	TRBV29-1	TRBJ1-2	TRBD1	NA	TGCAGCGTGGAACCGGACAGGGGGTTTACCTTC	CSVEPDRGFTF
20	TRBV6-4	TRBJ1-5	TRBD1	NA	TGTGCCAGCAGTGAGGGGAAGGGCGACAGGGTCGGCGGGGGCAATCAGCCCCAGCATTTT	CASSEGKGDRVGGGNQPQHF
13	TRBV29-1	TRBJ2-5	TRBD1	NA	TGCAGCGTTGAAGGGGACAGTCAAGAGACCCAGTACTTC	CSVEGDSQETQYF
16	TRBV2	TRBJ2-3	TRBD2	NA	TGTGCCAGCAGTGAGGAGCGGGGATCCAGCACAGATACGCAGTATTTT	CASSEERGSSTDTQYF
16	TRBV6-1	TRBJ2-5	TRBD1	NA	TGTGCCAGCAGTGAGGAGGACAGGGGGTTACGAAAGACCCAGTACTTC	CASSEEDRGLRKTQYF
13	TRBV6-1	TRBJ1-4	NA	NA	TGTGCCAGCAGTTCCTCGGCTAATGAAAAACTGTTTTTT	CASSSSANEKLFF
17	TRBV6-1	TRBJ2-6	TRBD2	few	TGTGCCAGCAGTGAACCCCGGGGGGTATCTGGGGCCAACGTCCTGACTTTC	CASSEPRGVSGANVLTF
17	TRBV5-1	TRBJ2-5	TRBD1	NA	TGCGCCAGCAGCTTGGGGGCTTCGACAGGGGGGCGGGAGACCCAGTACTTC	CASSLGASTGGRETQYF
15	TRBV2	TRBJ2-3	TRBD2	NA	TGTGCCAGCACCTACTCGACTAGCGGCACAGATACGCAGTATTTT	CASTYSTSGTDTQYF
10	TRBV19	TRBJ1-2	NA	NA	TGTGCCAGTAGTAGCAGGTGGGCCACCTTC	CASSSRWATF
16	TRBV5-4	TRBJ2-3	TRBD1	NA	TGTGCCAGCAGGGATTTGACAGGGGGCCGCACAGATACGCAGTATTTT	CASRDLTGGRTDTQYF
15	TRBV7-9	TRBJ2-7	TRBD2	NA	TGTGCCAGCAGCTTGGCGGGAGGGTGGGCGTACGAGCAGTACTTC	CASSLAGGWAYEQYF
17	TRBV12-5	TRBJ2-5	TRBD1	NA	TGTGCTAGTGGTTTGGTAGTGGGACAGGGGCTACTAGAGACCCAGTACTTC	CASGLVVGQGLLETQYF
15	TRBV28	TRBJ2-3	TRBD2	NA	TGTGCCAGCAGTCTAGCGGGAGCCAACACAGATACGCAGTATTTT	CASSLAGANTDTQYF
11	TRBV11-2	TRBJ2-7	NA	NA	TGTGCCAGCACCAACTCCTACGAGCAGTACTTC	CASTNSYEQYF
15	TRBV11-2	TRBJ1-4	NA	once	TGTGCCAGCAGCCCCCAGTACATAGGACAAGCAAAACTGTTTTTT	CASSPQYIGQAKLFF
14	TRBV30	TRBJ1-3	NA	NA	TGTGCCTGGAGTACCGGGACAACTGGAAACACCATATATTTT	CAWSTGTTGNTIYF
14	TRBV7-3	TRBJ2-2	NA	NA	TGTGCCAGCAGCCCCCCTTCCGGCACCGGGGAGCTGTTTTTT	CASSPPSGTGELFF
15	TRBV6-5	TRBJ1-4	NA	NA	TGTGCCAGCAGTTACTCCGACAGGTTGGGTGAAAAACTGTTTTTT	CASSYSDRLGEKLFF
15	TRBV5-1	TRBJ2-1	TRBD2	NA	TGCGCCAGCAGCCTGAGTACGGGGGGGATCAATGAGCAGTTCTTC	CASSLSTGGINEQFF
13	TRBV18	TRBJ1-6	NA	NA	TGTGCCAGCTCCGGACAACTCAATTCACCCCTCCACTTT	CASSGQLNSPLHF
14	TRBV28	TRBJ1-1	NA	NA	NA	CASTSVALNTEAFF
14	TRBV5-4	TRBJ1-2	NA	NA	TGTGCCAGCAGCTTGTGGGGCACTAACTATGGCTACACCTTC	CASSLWGTNYGYTF
14	TRBV7-2	TRBJ2-6	NA	NA	TGTGCCAGCAGCCACAACTCTGGGGCCAACGTCCTGACTTTC	CASSHNSGANVLTF
12	TRBV6-1	TRBJ1-2	NA	once	TGTGCCAGCAGTGAGCGGGGTCATGGCTACACCTTC	CASSERGHGYTF
12	TRBV9	TRBJ2-3	NA	NA	TGTGCCAGCAGTGAGCTGGTAGATACGCAGTATTTT	CASSELVDTQYF
16	TRBV5-1	TRBJ2-3	NA	NA	TGCGCCAGCTCTTCGGAGGGGGCCGGGGGCACAGATACGCAGTATTTT	CASSSEGAGGTDTQYF
15	TRBV7-9	TRBJ1-4	NA	NA	TGTGCCAGCAGCTCCCCCACAGGAGATAATGAAAAACTGTTTTTT	CASSSPTGDNEKLFF
11	TRBV2	TRBJ2-7	NA	NA	TGTGCCAGCAGGTACACCGTGGAGCAGTACTTC	CASRYTVEQYF